These 2 T cell receptor beta chains were sequenced from one sample in a study of blood T cells in healthy people across ages. It was with a sample-barcoded 5' primer and a J-beta primer mix that a second PCR of about 7 to 12 cycles was run. TCRdb independently ran MiXCR on the 5' RACE reads; one entry per CDR3 protein. The table records 550,000 to 650,000 distinct CDR3 sequences, about 26% of them present only once. These data were also filed under a second study, of T cells of mothers and their children.

Sequences were obtained from blood. These receptors came from a boy between 2 and 10 years old in good health.

This clonotype was observed a few times. The chain links TRBV29-1 to TRBJ2-5; D perhaps matches TRBD1 (5 bases). Looked up from germline, CDR1 is SQVTM and CDR2 is ANQGSEA. This CDR3 region has 12 residues. V lost 7 bases and J 4 bases, leaving 13 bases between the germline ends. The CDR3 protein is CSAVGPIETQYF. CDR3 in DNA: TGCAGCGCCGTGGGGCCAATAGAGACCCAGTACTTC.

The V gene is TRBV6-6, the J gene TRBJ1-6; D remains ambiguous. Germline CDR1 is MNHNY and CDR2 is SVGAGI (reference sequence). The CDR3 is made up of 14 amino acids. V lost 5 bases to trimming and J lost 10 bases, with 15 bases between them. Written as DNA, the CDR3 is TGTGCCAGCAGTGGGAGAGAAAAGGAATCACCCCTCCACTTT. It yields the protein CASSGREKESPLHF.